Each of the 2 T cell receptor beta chains below was sequenced from the same sample in a study of blood T cell repertoires in COVID-19 (dated by TCRdb to 2020 to 2022). Receptor libraries were prepared by the immunoSEQ multiplex PCR assay. Sourced from immuneACCESS, this table was stored by TCRdb with only in-frame sequences that have V and J called. A share of the clones is absent; for the studies checked, an unresolved V gene accounts for under half, and the remainder has no known explanation. The table for this sample lists roughly 380,000 clones; about 88% of them were counted only once. Of the sample, 1.5% to 1.9% is held by the ten largest clones. Sequenced material: peripheral blood. The source of these receptors is a woman aged 40 to 55 with COVID-19, enrolled during active disease.

V gene TRBV25-1 combines with J gene TRBJ2-2, with TRBD2 matching over 9 bases. Germline CDR1 and CDR2: MGHDK and SYGVNS. The CDR3 length is 14 residues. J lost 4 bases, V lost 5 bases, and 2 bases had no gene match. The CDR3 DNA reads TGTGCCAGCAGTCTACTAGCGGGCACCGGGGAGCTGTTTTTT. Translating gives CASSLLAGTGELFF.

The chain has TRBV6-6 and TRBJ1-2; perhaps TRBD1 as D (5 bases). Germline V gene data show CDR1 as MNHNY and CDR2 as SVGAGI (reference sequence). The CDR3 spans 15 residues. Trimming pared 2 bases from V and 3 bases from J, leaving 13 bases between. The CDR3 region has the DNA TGTGCCAGCAGTTACATTGGGGCTGGTGACTATGGCTACACCTTC. Amino acids: CASSYIGAGDYGYTF.